This paragraph reports one T cell receptor (beta chain). Its antigen is undetermined. The data are from a study of T cell repertoires in cytomegalovirus infection. Study-wide results and limits: It was HLA-C-restricted CMV-specific TCR beta clonotypes that dominated the response ex vivo.

The CDR3 is made up of 14 amino acids. Germline CDR1 SGDLS, CDR2 YYNGEE. V lost 0 bases to trimming and J lost 4 bases, with 10 bases between them. Each CDR3 protein is one row after TCRdb ran MiXCR on the reads. The sample carries around 300,000 distinct CDR3 sequences, less than 25% recorded once. The V gene is TRBV9, the J gene TRBJ1-1; D is unresolved. The sequences come from cultured PBMCs, collected from culture after CMV antigen stimulation. The sequence was obtained from a human donor in good health (CMV status not recorded). Some clones in this sample may be carry-over from other donors' samples. The CDR3 DNA sequence: TGTGCCAGCAGCGTAGCTTCGGCCCTCACTGAAGCTTTCTTT. Residues: CASSVASALTEAFF.